The 19 T cell receptor beta chains reported below all come from one sample, sequenced in a study of blood T cell repertoires in COVID-19. Libraries were prepared by immunoSEQ multiplex PCR; TCRdb keeps only in-frame clonotypes and omits some of them. The repertoire holds a few hundred thousand clones, with around 86% as singletons. Input material: peripheral blood. The receptors derive from a woman in her seventies with COVID-19, enrolled during active disease.

Points on this clone: Other DNA sequences in this sample translate to the same CDR3. This chain connects TRBV2 to TRBJ1-3; unclear D gene. The germline gives CDR1 SNHLY, CDR2 FYNNEI. Trimming shortened V by 8 bases and J by 1 base, and 6 bases separated the two germline ends. This CDR3 contains 12 residues. CDR3 residues: CASSDSGNTIYF. The CDR3 DNA reads TGTGCCAGCTCAGATTCTGGAAACACCATATATTTT.

The V call is TRBV5-8, the J call TRBJ1-4, with TRBD1 identical over 7 bases. The J segment lost 8 bases and the V segment lost 1 base, leaving 5 bases of the junction unmatched. The CDR3 is 14 residues long. The germline V gene encodes CDR1 SGHTS and CDR2 YDEGEE. CDR3 region: CASSLRQGGEKLFF. Here the CDR3 DNA reads TGTGCCAGCAGCTTGAGACAGGGTGGGGAAAAACTGTTTTTT.

The rearrangement links TRBV7-2 to TRBJ2-3; TRBD2 aligns across 11 bases. CDR1 is SGHTA, CDR2 FQGNSA, per germline. The CDR3 consists of 16 residues. Trimming at V came to 5 bases and at J to 1 base, leaving 5 bases not matched to a gene. CDR3 nucleotide sequence: TGTGCCAGCAGCCCGCCGGGACTAGCGGGCACAGATACGCAGTATTTT. It encodes CASSPPGLAGTDTQYF.

The chain couples TRBV28 to TRBJ1-1; 8 nucleotides align to TRBD1. V trimming: 5 bases; J trimming: 4 bases; junction bases outside the gene matches: 9. This CDR3 comprises 15 residues. Germline loops: CDR1 MDHEN, CDR2 SYDVKM. The CDR3 DNA is TGTGCCAGCAGTCCATGGGACAGGAGGAGCACTGAAGCTTTCTTT. Translating gives CASSPWDRRSTEAFF.

The table lists this clone with a count of one. CDR3 nucleotide sequence: TGTGCGGGGGGAGACTGGGGGGTGGATCAGCCCCAGCATTTT. Amino acids: CAGGDWGVDQPQHF. The chain couples TRBV19 to TRBJ1-5; tentatively, D is TRBD1 (5 bases). This CDR3 is 14 amino acids long. The germline V gene encodes CDR1 LNHDA and CDR2 SQIVND (reference sequence).

The chain couples TRBV4-2 to TRBJ1-2; TRBD1 might be the D (5 bases). This CDR3 has 16 residues. Germline CDR1 and CDR2: LGHNA and YNFKEQ. V was trimmed by 1 base and J by 5 bases, leaving 17 bases between them. CDR3 DNA sequence: TGTGCCAGCAGCCAAGCTATGGGCAGGGAGGGGTATGGCTACACCTTC. It codes for CASSQAMGREGYGYTF.

The chain links TRBV9 to TRBJ2-7, with D possibly TRBD1 on 7 matching bases. The germline V gene encodes CDR1 SGDLS and CDR2 YYNGEE. The ends were cut back, 2 bases at V and 7 bases at J, with 16 bases in the middle. CDR3 length: 14 amino acids. The CDR3 reads CASSVKPQGGEQYF. DNA of the CDR3: TGTGCCAGCAGCGTCAAGCCTCAGGGGGGAGAGCAGTACTTC.

With respect to this clone: The CDR3 carries no conserved terminal phenylalanine or tryptophan, so it likely arises from a read error. It is unclear where the CDR3 begins or ends on the DNA, so no DNA is shown, and the CDR3 is as TCRdb lists it. The chain links TRBV6-4 to TRBJ2-6; the table's D call TRBD2 went unverified against the DNA. Including both end residues, the CDR3 is 12 amino acids long. Per germline, CDR1 MRHNA and CDR2 SNTAGT. CDR3 in amino acids: CASSGDGTSGTI.

The chain couples TRBV11-2 to TRBJ2-5; 12 positions agree with TRBD1. CDR3 size: 17 residues. J gave up 5 bases and V 2 bases, and 9 bases lay outside the gene matches. Per germline, CDR1 SGHAT and CDR2 FQNNGV. In DNA, the CDR3 is TGTGCCAGCAGCTTACAACTTGGGACAGGGGGCCCTGAGACCCAGTACTTC. Protein sequence: CASSLQLGTGGPETQYF.

The rearrangement joins TRBV9 to TRBJ2-7, with 9 bases that match TRBD1. CDR3 size: 14 residues. Germline trimming cut 0 bases from V and 3 bases from J; bases unmatched to any gene: 1. Germline lookup yields CDR1 SGDLS and CDR2 YYNGEE. Here the CDR3 reads CASSVGGQGYEQYF. CDR3 coding DNA: TGTGCCAGCAGCGTAGGGGGACAGGGCTACGAGCAGTACTTC.

J is TRBJ2-1 and V is TRBV30; D might be TRBD2 (6 bases). The CDR3 has 19 amino acids. V was trimmed by 0 bases and J by 7 bases, leaving 28 bases between them. The germline CDR1 and CDR2 sequences are GTSNPN and SVGIG (reference sequence). As DNA, the CDR3 is TGTGCCTGGAGTGTACGGGGAGTTTGGGGGGAGGCGCCGGGGAATGAGCAGTTCTTC. It encodes CAWSVRGVWGEAPGNEQFF.

V is TRBV7-9 and J is TRBJ1-4; 9 bases are shared with TRBD1. The CDR3 has 14 amino acids. V trimming: 4 bases; J trimming: 5 bases; junction bases outside the gene matches: 2. Germline CDR1 reads SEHNR; CDR2 reads FQNEAQ (reference sequence). The DNA of the CDR3 is TGTGCCAGCAGCTCCGGGACAGGGAATGAAAAACTGTTTTTT. As protein: CASSSGTGNEKLFF.

J is TRBJ1-5 and V is TRBV28; D is uncertain. CDR1 is MDHEN and CDR2 is SYDVKM in the germline V gene. The CDR3 has 14 amino acids. Trimming shortened V by 3 bases and J by 4 bases, and 10 bases separated the two germline ends. CDR3 amino acids: CASSFAQHNQPQHF. The CDR3 DNA reads as TGTGCCAGCAGTTTTGCACAGCATAATCAGCCCCAGCATTTT. Full variable domain (rest looked up from reference TRBV28 and TRBJ1-5): DVKVTQSSRYLVKRTGEKVFLECVQDMDHENMFWYRQDPGLGLRLIYFSYDVKMKEKGDIPEGYSVSREKKERFSLILESASTNQTSMYLCASSFAQHNQPQHFGDGTRLSIL.

The chain recombines TRBV3-1 (or the pseudogene TRBV3-2) with TRBJ1-2; a weak D match, TRBD1 (5 bases). Trimming left V 4 bases short and J 1 base short, with 7 bases between. CDR3 length equals 13 residues. Germline assignment: CDR1 LGHDT and CDR2 YNNKEL (reference sequence). CDR3 sequence reads: CASSRQLNYGYTF. In nucleotides, the CDR3 is TGTGCCAGCAGCCGACAGCTTAACTATGGCTACACCTTC.

The rearrangement uses TRBV13 and TRBJ2-2; 12 nucleotides line up with TRBD1. The germline CDR1 and CDR2 sequences are PRHDT and FYEKMQ (reference sequence). This CDR3 has 17 residues. The trim removed 6 bases at V and 3 bases at J, leaving 8 bases unmatched. CDR3 bases: TGTGCCAGCAGGTTACGGGACAGGGGGCGGGACACCGGGGAGCTGTTTTTT. Its translation: CASRLRDRGRDTGELFF.

V and J are TRBV28 and TRBJ2-7, with a tentative D call TRBD1 (5 bases). This CDR3 is 13 amino acids long. Trimming removed 7 bases at V and 4 bases at J, with 14 bases between. Per the germline V gene, CDR1 is MDHEN and CDR2 is SYDVKM. CDR3 loop: CASNSMGRYEQYF. The CDR3, as DNA: TGTGCCAGCAATTCCATGGGGCGTTACGAGCAGTACTTC.

The V and J genes are TRBV4-3 and TRBJ1-5; no firm D call. The CDR3 covers 13 residues. Trimming cost V 1 base and J 4 bases, with 5 bases left between them. Looked up from germline, CDR1 is LGHNA and CDR2 is YSLEER. The CDR3, as DNA: TGCGCCAGCAGCCAAGGTCCGAATCAGCCCCAGCATTTT. It yields the protein CASSQGPNQPQHF.

The chain joins TRBV19 to TRBJ1-3, with D perhaps matching TRBD1 (6 bases). The CDR3 length is 15 residues. V was clipped by 3 bases and J by 0 bases, with 9 bases between them. The germline gives CDR1 LNHDA, CDR2 SQIVND (reference sequence). The CDR3: CASSIAGVSGNTIYF. The CDR3 bases are TGTGCCAGTAGTATCGCAGGGGTCTCTGGAAACACCATATATTTT.

The chain couples TRBV7-2 to TRBJ1-3; 7 positions agree with TRBD1. CDR1 and CDR2 from the germline V gene are SGHTA and FQGNSA. V gave up 0 bases and J gave up 1 base; unmatched junction bases: 6. The CDR3 is made up of 17 amino acids. Here the CDR3 DNA reads TGTGCCAGCAGCTTAGCTCCAGGGGGATGGTCTGGAAACACCATATATTTT. Its protein is CASSLAPGGWSGNTIYF. Variable domain in full (rest from reference TRBV7-2 and TRBJ1-3): GAGVSQSPSNKVTEKGKDVELRCDPISGHTALYWYRQSLGQGLEFLIYFQGNSAPDKSGLPSDRFSAERTGGSVSTLTIQRTQQEDSAVYLCASSLAPGGWSGNTIYFGEGSWLTVV.